Below, 16 T cell receptor beta chains from the same sample are listed, as sequenced in a study of blood T cell repertoires in COVID-19. Method: immunoSEQ multiplex PCR; TCRdb's copy keeps in-frame clones and lacks some. Of 40,000 to 45,000 clones listed, approximately 92% are singletons. Sequences were obtained from peripheral blood. Receptors originate from a man in his fifties or sixties with COVID-19, enrolled during active disease.

This sequence joins TRBV6-6 and TRBJ2-1, with 8 bases lining up with TRBD2. This CDR3 is built from 14 residues. Germline CDR1 MNHNY, CDR2 SVGAGI (reference sequence). J lost 8 bases, V lost 7 bases, and 10 bases had no gene match. CDR3 in amino acids: CASNPGAGGDEQFF. In nucleotides, the CDR3 is TGTGCCAGCAACCCGGGGGCGGGAGGAGATGAGCAGTTCTTC.

The count of this clone is one. V usage is TRBV5-1 and J usage is TRBJ1-2; 7 bases line up with TRBD1. The CDR3 consists of 14 residues. Germline assignment: CDR1 SGHRS and CDR2 YFSETQ. The V and J ends lost 4 bases and 0 bases, in that order; junction bases with no gene match: 3. The CDR3 nucleotides are TGCGCCAGCAGCCCCAGGGGGTCTAACTATGGCTACACCTTC. It is translated as CASSPRGSNYGYTF. The entire variable domain, with the rest obtained from reference TRBV5-1 and TRBJ1-2, is as follows: KAGVTQTPRYLIKTRGQQVTLSCSPISGHRSVSWYQQTPGQGLQFLFEYFSETQRNKGNFPGRFSGRQFSNSRSEMNVSTLELGDSALYLCASSPRGSNYGYTFGSGTRLTVV.

Points on this clone: In the same sample, other DNA sequences code for this CDR3. The V gene is TRBV18, the J gene TRBJ1-2, with TRBD1 identical over 9 bases. This CDR3 spans 14 amino acids. V dropped 6 bases and J dropped 2; count of bases not matched to a gene: 4. CDR1 is KGHSH, CDR2 LQKENI, per germline. This CDR3 is CASSPGQGNYGYTF. CDR3 nucleotide sequence: TGTGCCAGCTCGCCGGGACAGGGCAACTATGGCTACACCTTC.

V is TRBV18 and J is TRBJ2-3; the match to TRBD2 covers 8 bases. The CDR3 runs to 15 residues. The V segment lost 3 bases and the J segment 6 bases; nucleotides outside the gene matches: 8. Germline V gene sequence: CDR1 KGHSH, CDR2 LQKENI. The CDR3 coding sequence is TGTGCCAGCTCACCGGTTCGCGGGGGGCCGGATACGCAGTATTTT. It yields the protein CASSPVRGGPDTQYF. The full variable domain, its missing parts supplied by reference TRBV18 and TRBJ2-3, is NAGVMQNPRHLVRRRGQEARLRCSPMKGHSHVYWYRQLPEEGLKFMVYLQKENIIDESGMPKERFSAEFPKEGPSILRIQQVVRGDSAAYFCASSPVRGGPDTQYFGPGTRLTVL.

The chain uses TRBV10-3 and TRBJ1-5; TRBD1 might be the D (6 bases). Trimming left V 2 bases short and J 2 bases short, with 10 bases between. The CDR3 covers 15 residues. Germline loops: CDR1 ENHRY, CDR2 SYGVKD. The CDR3 region is CAISEGKGGNQPQHF. The CDR3 nucleotides are TGTGCCATCAGTGAGGGCAAGGGGGGCAATCAGCCCCAGCATTTT.

The rearrangement uses TRBV2 and TRBJ2-5; a weak D match, TRBD2 (6 bases). The CDR3 is 13 residues long. CDR1 is SNHLY, CDR2 FYNNEI, per germline. The germline V and J ends were trimmed by 5 bases and 5 bases, with 12 bases remaining between them. For the CDR3, the DNA is TGTGCCAGCAGTTTGGAGGGTAGGGAGACCCAGTACTTC. As protein: CASSLEGRETQYF.

This chain uses TRBV6-2 or TRBV6-3 with TRBJ2-7; 13 bases match TRBD2. The CDR3 has 15 residues. Looked up from germline, CDR1 is MNHEY and CDR2 is SVGEGT. Trimming at V came to 6 bases and at J to 1 base, leaving 3 bases not matched to a gene. The CDR3 spells CASSVGLAGSYEQYF. The CDR3 coding sequence is TGTGCCAGCAGCGTGGGACTAGCGGGATCCTACGAGCAGTACTTC.

This chain connects TRBV2 to TRBJ1-2; D gene ambiguous. CDR1 is SNHLY and CDR2 is FYNNEI in the germline V gene. There are 15 residues in the CDR3. The V end was cut by 7 bases, the J end by 4 bases, with 19 bases between. The CDR3 DNA is TGTGCCAGCAAACTAACTTACCTCTCACCCTATGGCTACACCTTC. Protein sequence: CASKLTYLSPYGYTF.

The genes are TRBV5-4 and TRBJ2-2; D is uncertain. V was shortened by 1 base and J by 6 bases, with 4 bases between the two germline ends. Germline CDR1 and CDR2: SGHNT and YYREEE (reference sequence). The CDR3 covers 12 residues. The CDR3 reads CASSLTPGELFF. The CDR3 region has the DNA TGTGCCAGCAGCTTGACACCCGGGGAGCTGTTTTTT.

This clone was observed a single time. The chain combines TRBV5-8 with TRBJ2-2, with no clear D. CDR3 length: 14 residues. Germline V gives CDR1 SGHTS, CDR2 YDEGEE. V was shortened by 1 base and J by 0 bases, with 4 bases between the two germline ends. CDR3 region: CASSLYPNTGELFF. The DNA for the CDR3 is TGTGCCAGCAGCTTGTATCCGAACACCGGGGAGCTGTTTTTT. Looking up the rest from reference TRBV5-8 and TRBJ2-2 gives the full variable domain: EAGVTQSPTHLIKTRGQQATLRCSPISGHTSVYWYQQALGLGLQFLLWYDEGEERNRGNFPPRFSGRQFPNYSSELNVNALELEDSALYLCASSLYPNTGELFFGEGSRLTVL.

This chain uses TRBV4-1 with TRBJ2-5; TRBD1 matches at 8 bases. Per the germline V gene, CDR1 is MGHRA and CDR2 is YSYEKL. The CDR3 consists of 15 residues. Losses at the gene ends were 0 bases for V and 5 bases for J; bases not matched to a gene: 5. DNA for the CDR3: TGCGCCAGCAGCCAAGATGGACAGGGCGACGAGACCCAGTACTTC. It specifies CASSQDGQGDETQYF.

V usage is TRBV7-9 and J usage is TRBJ2-5, with 7 positions matching TRBD2. V trimming: 2 bases; J trimming: 4 bases; junction bases outside the gene matches: 7. Looked up from germline, CDR1 is SEHNR and CDR2 is FQNEAQ (reference sequence). The CDR3 spans 15 residues. The CDR3 nucleotides are TGTGCCAGCAGCTTACCGGTCGGGGGGACAGAGACCCAGTACTTC. It encodes CASSLPVGGTETQYF.

The rearrangement links TRBV6-5 to TRBJ1-1; D not resolved. Trimming cost V 6 bases and J 6 bases, with 11 bases left between them. The CDR3 covers 12 residues. Germline V gene data show CDR1 as MNHEY and CDR2 as SVGAGI. In nucleotides, the CDR3 is TGTGCCAGCAGGGGCCTACCCCCTGAAGCTTTCTTT. It specifies CASRGLPPEAFF.

The chain employs TRBV14 and TRBJ1-4; D unresolved. V was cut by 4 bases and J by 5 bases, with 8 bases left in between. This CDR3 comprises 13 residues. The germline V gene has CDR1 SGHDN and CDR2 FVKESK. The CDR3 reads CASSRVPNEKLFF. The DNA for the CDR3 is TGTGCCAGCAGCCGCGTCCCAAATGAAAAACTGTTTTTT.

The chain has TRBV28 and TRBJ2-5; TRBD1 aligns across 7 bases. Germline trimming cut 5 bases from V and 3 bases from J; bases unmatched to any gene: 18. The CDR3 runs 18 residues. Germline assignment: CDR1 MDHEN and CDR2 SYDVKM. The CDR3 region is CASSTFFLAQGWKETQYF. The CDR3 DNA sequence: TGTGCCAGCAGTACCTTTTTCCTGGCACAGGGGTGGAAAGAGACCCAGTACTTC.

The chain employs TRBV11-2 and TRBJ1-1; the match to TRBD1 covers 7 bases. The germline gives CDR1 SGHAT, CDR2 FQNNGV. Unmatched junction bases numbered 10, after V lost 5 bases and J lost 4 bases. This CDR3 has 15 residues. Here the CDR3 reads CASSTYRGEGTEAFF. The CDR3 DNA reads as TGTGCCAGCAGCACCTACAGGGGCGAGGGCACTGAAGCTTTCTTT.